This T cell receptor beta chain comes out of a study of shared clonotypes between healthy human individuals. The sample holds one count of this clone. Germline CDR1 GTSNPN, CDR2 SVGIG (reference sequence). The CDR3 contains 16 residues. V was clipped by 0 bases and J by 8 bases, with 19 bases between them. CD45RO-negative, CCR7-positively selected cells formed the naive CD8 fraction, excluding terminally differentiated effector memory CD45RA+ cells. The data were produced by immunoSEQ multiplex PCR, yet TCRdb's version contains in-frame clones alone and is incomplete. The sample has more than 2 million clones, around 95% seen once.

The chain combines TRBV30 with TRBJ1-4; D call uncertain. The receptor comes from a young man in good health. Some clones in this sample may be carry-over from other donors' samples. Material: naive CD8+ T cells from PBMCs. Written as DNA, the CDR3 is TGTGCCTGGAGTGTCCCCGGGCGCAGGCTCGGGGAAAAACTGTTTTTT. Translated, it gives CAWSVPGRRLGEKLFF.